The clone carrying this T cell receptor (beta chain) was found a few times. MiXCR, applied by TCRdb to the 5' RACE reads, yields one record per CDR3 protein. The profile covers roughly 770,000 distinct CDR3 sequences, with about 20% appearing a single time and around 13% taken by the ten largest. The data derive from a study of identical twins. This CDR3 has 14 residues. CDR1 SQVTM and CDR2 ANQGSEA come from the germline V gene. The ends were cut back, 5 bases at V and 4 bases at J, with 14 bases in the middle. The data were also submitted as part of a second study, on T cells expressing NK-cell markers.

V usage is TRBV29-1 and J usage is TRBJ2-2; TRBD1 might be the D (5 bases). The sequence was obtained from a woman aged 18 to 35 in good health. The sequencing input was PBMCs. The CDR3 DNA reads as TGCAGCGTTAGTCATACAGGCCGCACCGGGGAGCTGTTTTTT. This encodes CSVSHTGRTGELFF.